This T cell receptor (beta chain) was identified in a study of T cells in localized non-small cell lung cancer. The V gene's germline CDR1 is SNHLY and CDR2 FYNNEI. V lost 6 bases and J lost 8; bases outside the gene matches: 9. The CDR3 loop spans 15 amino acids. Repertoires were generated with immunoSEQ multiplex PCR, while TCRdb's copy carries only in-frame clones and drops some. Of about 33,000 clones in the sample, roughly 78% were seen once. The sequences come from peripheral blood, collected before any cancer treatment. This sequence joins TRBV2 and TRBJ2-1, with 11 nucleotides matching TRBD2. This receptor was taken from a male donor at least 60 years old with stage III squamous cell lung carcinoma. The CDR3 coding sequence is TGTGCCAGCAGAAGAACTAGCGGGAGCGTCGATGAGCAGTTCTTC. It specifies CASRRTSGSVDEQFF.